This T cell receptor (beta chain) appears in the sequencing data of a study of preoperative IRX-2 immunotherapy in early breast cancer. The repertoire was sequenced with immunoSEQ multiplex PCR; TCRdb's copy has only in-frame clones and lacks some. The data hold around 34,000 clones, with roughly four fifths observed a single time. Described treatment: preoperative locoregional IRX-2 cytokine immunotherapy. Patients received preoperative, locoregional IRX-2 cytokine immunotherapy in a phase Ib study. This TCR was recovered from a human donor with breast cancer. Material: lymph node tissue, obtained from a patient treated with IRX-2 immunotherapy.

The CDR3 DNA sequence: TGTGCCAGCAGAGAAGCGGGAGGGAGCGCCAATGAGCAGTTCTTC. Encoded protein: CASREAGGSANEQFF. The chain couples TRBV28 to TRBJ2-1; TRBD2 matches at 10 bases. V trimming: 6 bases; J trimming: 6 bases; junction bases outside the gene matches: 8. Per the germline V gene, CDR1 is MDHEN and CDR2 is SYDVKM. This CDR3 comprises 15 residues.